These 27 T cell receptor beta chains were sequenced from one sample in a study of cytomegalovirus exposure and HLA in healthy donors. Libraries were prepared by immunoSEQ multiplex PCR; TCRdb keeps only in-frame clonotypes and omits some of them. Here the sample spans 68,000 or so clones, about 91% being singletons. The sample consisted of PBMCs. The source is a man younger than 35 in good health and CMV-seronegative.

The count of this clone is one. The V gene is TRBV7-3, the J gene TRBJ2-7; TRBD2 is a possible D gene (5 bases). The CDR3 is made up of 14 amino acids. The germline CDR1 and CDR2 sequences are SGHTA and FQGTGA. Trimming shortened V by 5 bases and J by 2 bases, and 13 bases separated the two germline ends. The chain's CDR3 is CASSPTSGPYEQYF. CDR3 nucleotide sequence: TGTGCCAGCAGCCCTACTAGTGGGCCCTACGAGCAGTACTTC.

The CDR3 DNA follows: TGTGCCAGCAGTGAAGAGCGGGAGGGCAAGAAGACCCAGTACTTC. Protein product: CASSEEREGKKTQYF. The rearrangement uses TRBV27 and TRBJ2-5; 10 bases align to TRBD2. CDR3 length: 15 residues. Germline values: CDR1 MNHEY, CDR2 SMNVEV (reference sequence). V shed 5 bases and J 6 bases; nucleotides not matched to a gene: 9.

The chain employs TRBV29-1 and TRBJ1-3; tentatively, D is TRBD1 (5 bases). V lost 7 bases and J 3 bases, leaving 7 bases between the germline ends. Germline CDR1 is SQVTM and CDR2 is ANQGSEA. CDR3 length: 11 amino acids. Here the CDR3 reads CSGGGGNTIYF. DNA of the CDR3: TGCAGCGGGGGGGGTGGAAACACCATATATTTT.

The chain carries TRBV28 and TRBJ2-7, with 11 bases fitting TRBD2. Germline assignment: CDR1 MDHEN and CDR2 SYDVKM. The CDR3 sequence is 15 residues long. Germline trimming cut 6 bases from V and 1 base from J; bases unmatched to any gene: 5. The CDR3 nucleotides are TGTGCCAGCAGAACCGGGACTAGCGGATCCTACGAGCAGTACTTC. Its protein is CASRTGTSGSYEQYF.

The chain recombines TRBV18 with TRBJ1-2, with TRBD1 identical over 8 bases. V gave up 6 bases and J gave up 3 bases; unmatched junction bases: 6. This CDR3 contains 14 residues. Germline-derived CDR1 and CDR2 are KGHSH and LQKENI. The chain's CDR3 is CASSPPTGDYGYTF. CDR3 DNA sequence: TGTGCCAGCTCGCCTCCGACAGGGGACTATGGCTACACCTTC.

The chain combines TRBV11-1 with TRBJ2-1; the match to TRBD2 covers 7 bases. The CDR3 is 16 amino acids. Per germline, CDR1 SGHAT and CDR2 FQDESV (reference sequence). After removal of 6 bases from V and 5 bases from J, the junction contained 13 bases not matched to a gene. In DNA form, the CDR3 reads TGTGCCAGCAGGTCTCCAACCGGGACTATAAACAATGAGCAGTTCTTC. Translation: CASRSPTGTINNEQFF.

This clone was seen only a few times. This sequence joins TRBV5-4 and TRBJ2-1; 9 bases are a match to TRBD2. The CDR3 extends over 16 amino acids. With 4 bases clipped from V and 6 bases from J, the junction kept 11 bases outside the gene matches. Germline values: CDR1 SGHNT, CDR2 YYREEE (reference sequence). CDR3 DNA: TGTGCCAGCAGCCTCCTAGCGGGATCCGGGATCAATGAGCAGTTCTTC. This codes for CASSLLAGSGINEQFF.

This CDR3 reads CASSSGAGGYTEAFF. CDR3 sequence (DNA): TGTGCCAGCAGCTCCGGGGCAGGGGGCTACACTGAAGCTTTCTTT. V is TRBV11-1 and J is TRBJ1-1; TRBD1 aligns across 8 bases. Per the germline V gene, CDR1 is SGHAT and CDR2 is FQDESV (reference sequence). V was pared by 4 bases and J by 3 bases, with 7 bases of the junction left unmatched. The CDR3 has 15 amino acids.

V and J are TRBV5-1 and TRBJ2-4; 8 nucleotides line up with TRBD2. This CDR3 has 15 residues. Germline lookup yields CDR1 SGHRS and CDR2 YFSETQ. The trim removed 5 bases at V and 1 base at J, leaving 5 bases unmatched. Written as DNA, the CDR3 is TGCGCCAGCAGGGACGGGGGGGATGCCAAAAACATTCAGTACTTC. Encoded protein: CASRDGGDAKNIQYF.

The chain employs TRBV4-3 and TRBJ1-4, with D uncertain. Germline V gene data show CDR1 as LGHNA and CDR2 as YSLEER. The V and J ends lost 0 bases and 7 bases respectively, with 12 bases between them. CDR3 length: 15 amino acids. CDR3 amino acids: CASSQEFGESEKLFF. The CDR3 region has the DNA TGCGCCAGCAGCCAAGAGTTCGGGGAGAGTGAAAAACTGTTTTTT.

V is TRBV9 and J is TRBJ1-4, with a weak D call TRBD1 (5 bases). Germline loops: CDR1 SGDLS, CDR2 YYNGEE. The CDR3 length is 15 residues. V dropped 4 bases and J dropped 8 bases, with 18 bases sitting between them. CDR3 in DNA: TGTGCCAGCAGCCCGTCGGGCGGGGCGGGGGAAAAACTGTTTTTT. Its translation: CASSPSGGAGEKLFF.

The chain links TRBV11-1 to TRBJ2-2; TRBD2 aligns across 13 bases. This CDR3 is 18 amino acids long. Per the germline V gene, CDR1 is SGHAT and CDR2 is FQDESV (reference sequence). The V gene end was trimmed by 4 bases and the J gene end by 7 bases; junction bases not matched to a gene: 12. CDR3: CASSSPGLAGKTGGELFF. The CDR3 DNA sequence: TGTGCCAGCAGCTCACCGGGACTAGCGGGAAAAACCGGCGGGGAGCTGTTTTTT.

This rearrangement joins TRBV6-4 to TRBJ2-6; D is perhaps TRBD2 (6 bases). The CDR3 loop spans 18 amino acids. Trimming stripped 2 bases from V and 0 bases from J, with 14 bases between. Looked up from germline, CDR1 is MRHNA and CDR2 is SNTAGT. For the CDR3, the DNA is TGTGCCAGCAGTGACGGGGCAGGACTAAACTCTGGGGCCAACGTCCTGACTTTC. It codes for CASSDGAGLNSGANVLTF.

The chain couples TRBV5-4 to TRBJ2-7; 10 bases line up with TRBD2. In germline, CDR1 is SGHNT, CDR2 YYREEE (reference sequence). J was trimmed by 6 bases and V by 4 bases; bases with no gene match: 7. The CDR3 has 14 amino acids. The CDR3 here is CASSLQTSGREQYF. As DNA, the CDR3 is TGTGCCAGCAGCCTCCAGACTAGCGGGCGCGAGCAGTACTTC.

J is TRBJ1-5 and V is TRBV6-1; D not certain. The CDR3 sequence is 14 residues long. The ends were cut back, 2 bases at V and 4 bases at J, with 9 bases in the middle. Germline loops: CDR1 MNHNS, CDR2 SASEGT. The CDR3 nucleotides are TGTGCCAGCAGTGAAATAGGCGGGAATCAGCCCCAGCATTTT. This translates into CASSEIGGNQPQHF.

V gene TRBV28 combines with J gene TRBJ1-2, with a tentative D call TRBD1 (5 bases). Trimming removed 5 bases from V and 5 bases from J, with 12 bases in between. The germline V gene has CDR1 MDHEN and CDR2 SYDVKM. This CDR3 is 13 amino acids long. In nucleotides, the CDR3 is TGTGCCAGCAGTATTCTACGGACATATGGCTACACCTTC. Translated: CASSILRTYGYTF.

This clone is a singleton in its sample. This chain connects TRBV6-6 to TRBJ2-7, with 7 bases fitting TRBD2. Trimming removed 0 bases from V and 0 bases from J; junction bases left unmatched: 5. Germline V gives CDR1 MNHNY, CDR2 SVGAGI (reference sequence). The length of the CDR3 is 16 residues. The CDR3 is CASSYSRGGFSYEQYF. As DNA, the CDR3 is TGTGCCAGCAGTTACTCGCGGGGAGGGTTCTCCTACGAGCAGTACTTC.

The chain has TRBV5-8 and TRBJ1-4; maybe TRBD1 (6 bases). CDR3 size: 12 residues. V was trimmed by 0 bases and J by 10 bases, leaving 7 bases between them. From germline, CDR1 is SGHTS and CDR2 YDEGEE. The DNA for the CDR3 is TGTGCCAGCAGCTTGGTCAGGGGAAAACTGTTTTTT. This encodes CASSLVRGKLFF.

CDR3 region: CASSVGAAGTGELFF. The DNA for the CDR3 is TGTGCCAGCAGCGTAGGGGCGGCGGGGACCGGGGAGCTGTTTTTT. This sequence joins TRBV9 and TRBJ2-2; tentative D call: TRBD2 (6 bases). CDR1 is SGDLS and CDR2 is YYNGEE in the germline V gene. With 0 bases removed from V and 5 bases from J, the gap between germline ends came to 11 bases. The CDR3 consists of 15 residues.

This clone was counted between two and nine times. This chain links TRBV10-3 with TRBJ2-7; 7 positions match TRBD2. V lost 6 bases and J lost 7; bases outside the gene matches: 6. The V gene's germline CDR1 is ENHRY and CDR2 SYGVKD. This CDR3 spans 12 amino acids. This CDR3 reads CAIRGGQEEQYF. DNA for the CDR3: TGTGCCATCAGGGGAGGGCAGGAGGAGCAGTACTTC.

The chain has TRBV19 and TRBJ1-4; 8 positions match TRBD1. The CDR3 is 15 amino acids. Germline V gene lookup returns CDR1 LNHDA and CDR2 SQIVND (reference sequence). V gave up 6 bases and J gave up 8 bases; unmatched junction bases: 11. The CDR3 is CASSPMTGVYEKLFF. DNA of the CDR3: TGTGCCAGTAGCCCTATGACAGGGGTTTACGAAAAACTGTTTTTT.

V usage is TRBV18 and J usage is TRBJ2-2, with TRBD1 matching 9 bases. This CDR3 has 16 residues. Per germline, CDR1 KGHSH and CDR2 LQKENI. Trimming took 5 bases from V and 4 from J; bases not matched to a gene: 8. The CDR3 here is CASSFRTGASTGELFF. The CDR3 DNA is TGTGCCAGCTCATTTCGGACAGGGGCGAGCACCGGGGAGCTGTTTTTT.

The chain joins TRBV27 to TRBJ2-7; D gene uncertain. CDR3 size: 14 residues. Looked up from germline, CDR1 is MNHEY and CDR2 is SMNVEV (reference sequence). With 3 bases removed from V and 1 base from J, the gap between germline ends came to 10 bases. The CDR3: CASSFGANSYEQYF. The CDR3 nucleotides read TGTGCCAGCAGTTTTGGAGCAAATTCCTACGAGCAGTACTTC.

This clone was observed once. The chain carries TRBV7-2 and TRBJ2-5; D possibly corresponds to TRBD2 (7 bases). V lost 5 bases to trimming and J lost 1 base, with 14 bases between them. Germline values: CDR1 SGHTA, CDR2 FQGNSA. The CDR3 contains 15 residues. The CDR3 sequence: CASSPQGGVQETQYF. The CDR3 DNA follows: TGTGCCAGCAGCCCTCAAGGGGGGGTCCAAGAGACCCAGTACTTC.

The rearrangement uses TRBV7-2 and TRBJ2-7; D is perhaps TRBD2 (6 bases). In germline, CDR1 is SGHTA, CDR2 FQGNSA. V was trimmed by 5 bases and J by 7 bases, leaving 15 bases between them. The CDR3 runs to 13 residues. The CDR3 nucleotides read TGTGCCAGCAGCCCCGGGACTGTGAGGGAGCAGTACTTC. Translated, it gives CASSPGTVREQYF.

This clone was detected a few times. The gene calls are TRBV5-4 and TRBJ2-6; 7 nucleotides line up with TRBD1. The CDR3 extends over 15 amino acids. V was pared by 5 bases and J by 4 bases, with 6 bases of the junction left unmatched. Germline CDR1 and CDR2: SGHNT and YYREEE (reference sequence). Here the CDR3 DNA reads TGTGCCAGCAGTCTTACAGGGGACGGGGCCAACGTCCTGACTTTC. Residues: CASSLTGDGANVLTF. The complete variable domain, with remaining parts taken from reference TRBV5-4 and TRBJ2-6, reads ETGVTQSPTHLIKTRGQQVTLRCSSQSGHNTVSWYQQALGQGPQFIFQYYREEENGRGNFPPRFSGLQFPNYSSELNVNALELDDSALYLCASSLTGDGANVLTFGAGSRLTVL.

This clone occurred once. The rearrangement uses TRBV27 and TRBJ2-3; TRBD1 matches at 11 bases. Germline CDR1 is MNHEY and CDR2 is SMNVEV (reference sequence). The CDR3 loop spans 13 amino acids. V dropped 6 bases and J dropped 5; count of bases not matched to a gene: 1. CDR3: CASRGTGGDTQYF. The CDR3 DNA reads TGTGCCAGCAGAGGGACAGGGGGAGATACGCAGTATTTT.